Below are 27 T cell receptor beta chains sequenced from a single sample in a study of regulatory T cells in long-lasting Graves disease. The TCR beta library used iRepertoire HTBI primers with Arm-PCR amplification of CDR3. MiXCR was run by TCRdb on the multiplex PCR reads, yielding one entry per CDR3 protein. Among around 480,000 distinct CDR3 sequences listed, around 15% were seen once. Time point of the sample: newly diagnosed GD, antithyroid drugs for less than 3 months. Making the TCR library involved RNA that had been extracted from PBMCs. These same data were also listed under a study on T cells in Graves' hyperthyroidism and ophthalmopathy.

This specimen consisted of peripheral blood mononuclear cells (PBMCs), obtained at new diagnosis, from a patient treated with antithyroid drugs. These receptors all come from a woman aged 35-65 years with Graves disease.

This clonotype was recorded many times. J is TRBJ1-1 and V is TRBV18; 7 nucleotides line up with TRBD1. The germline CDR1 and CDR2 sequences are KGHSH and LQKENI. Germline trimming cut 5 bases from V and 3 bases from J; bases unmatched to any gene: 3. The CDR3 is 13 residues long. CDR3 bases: TGTGCCAGCTCAACAGGGGTGGACACTGAAGCTTTCTTT. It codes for CASSTGVDTEAFF.

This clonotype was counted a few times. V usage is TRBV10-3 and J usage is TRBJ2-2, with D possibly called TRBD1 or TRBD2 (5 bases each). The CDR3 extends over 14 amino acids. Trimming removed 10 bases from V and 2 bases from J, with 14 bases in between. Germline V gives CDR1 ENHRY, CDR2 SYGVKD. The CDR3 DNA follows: TGTGCCACAAAACCGGGACCTAACACCGGGGAGCTGTTTTTT. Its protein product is CATKPGPNTGELFF.

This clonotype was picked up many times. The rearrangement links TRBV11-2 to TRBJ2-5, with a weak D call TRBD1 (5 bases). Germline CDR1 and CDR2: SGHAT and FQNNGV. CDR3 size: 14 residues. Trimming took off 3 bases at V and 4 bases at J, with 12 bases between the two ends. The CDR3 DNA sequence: TGTGCCAGCAGCTTGGATCAGGGCGGAGAGACCCAGTACTTC. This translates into CASSLDQGGETQYF. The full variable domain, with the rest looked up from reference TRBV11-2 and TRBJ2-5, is EAGVAQSPRYKIIEKRQSVAFWCNPISGHATLYWYQQILGQGPKLLIQFQNNGVVDDSQLPKDRFSAERLKGVDSTLKIQPAKLEDSAVYLCASSLDQGGETQYFGPGTRLLVL.

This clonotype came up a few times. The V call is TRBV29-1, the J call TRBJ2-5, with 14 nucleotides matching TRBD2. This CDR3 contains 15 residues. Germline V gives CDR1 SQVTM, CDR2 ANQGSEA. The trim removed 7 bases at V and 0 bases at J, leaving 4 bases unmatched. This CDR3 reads CSGRTSGGNQETQYF. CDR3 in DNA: TGCAGCGGCCGGACTAGCGGGGGGAACCAAGAGACCCAGTACTTC.

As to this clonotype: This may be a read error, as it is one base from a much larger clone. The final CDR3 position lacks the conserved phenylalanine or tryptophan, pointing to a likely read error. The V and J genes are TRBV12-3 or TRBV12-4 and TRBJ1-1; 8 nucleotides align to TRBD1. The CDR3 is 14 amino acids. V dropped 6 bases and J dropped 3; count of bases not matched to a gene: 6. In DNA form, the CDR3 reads TGTGCCAGCAGACGACAGGGGTTCGACACTGAAGCTTTCCTT. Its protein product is CASRRQGFDTEAFL.

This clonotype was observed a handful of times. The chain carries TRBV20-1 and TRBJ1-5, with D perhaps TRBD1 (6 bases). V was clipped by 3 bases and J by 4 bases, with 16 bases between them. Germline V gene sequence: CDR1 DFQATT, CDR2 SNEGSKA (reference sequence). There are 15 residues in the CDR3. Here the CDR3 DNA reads TGCAGTGCTAGGGGAGCGGGGGCCCTGAATCAGCCCCAGCATTTT. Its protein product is CSARGAGALNQPQHF.

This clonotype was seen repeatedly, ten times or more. CDR3 protein: CASSEVTGDITDTQYF. In nucleotides, the CDR3 is TGTGCCAGCAGTGAAGTGACAGGGGATATCACAGATACGCAGTATTTT. The chain is built from TRBV6-2 or TRBV6-3 and TRBJ2-3, with TRBD1 matching over 8 bases. In germline, CDR1 is MNHEY, CDR2 SVGEGT. V lost 5 bases and J lost 2; bases outside the gene matches: 9. CDR3 length: 16 residues.

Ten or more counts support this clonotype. The CDR3 DNA follows: TGTGCCAGCGGCCAGGGGGCGGCCTACGAGCAGTACTTC. Its translation: CASGQGAAYEQYF. The chain is built from TRBV11-2 and TRBJ2-7, with 8 bases fitting TRBD1. Trimming removed 8 bases from V and 2 bases from J; junction bases left unmatched: 5. This CDR3 comprises 13 residues. The germline V gene has CDR1 SGHAT and CDR2 FQNNGV.

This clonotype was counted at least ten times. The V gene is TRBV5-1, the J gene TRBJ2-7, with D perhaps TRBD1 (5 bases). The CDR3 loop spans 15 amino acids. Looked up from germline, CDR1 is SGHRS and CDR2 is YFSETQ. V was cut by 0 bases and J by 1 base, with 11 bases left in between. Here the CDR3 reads CASSLGNRSSYEQYF. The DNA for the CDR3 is TGCGCCAGCAGCTTGGGGAACAGGTCATCCTACGAGCAGTACTTC.

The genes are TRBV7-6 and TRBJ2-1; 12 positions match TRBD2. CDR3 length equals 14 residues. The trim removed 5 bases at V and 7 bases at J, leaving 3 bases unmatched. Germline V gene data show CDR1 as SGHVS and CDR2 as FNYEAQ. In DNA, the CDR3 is TGTGCCAGCAGCCAGACTAGCGGGAGAAATGAGCAGTTCTTC. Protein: CASSQTSGRNEQFF.

The CDR3 here is CASSAGTSGTDTQYF. CDR3 coding DNA: TGTGCCAGCAGTGCCGGGACTAGCGGCACAGATACGCAGTATTTT. The rearrangement links TRBV6-4 to TRBJ2-3, with 10 positions matching TRBD2. The germline V gene has CDR1 MRHNA and CDR2 SNTAGT. Germline trimming cut 4 bases from V and 1 base from J; bases unmatched to any gene: 2. CDR3 size: 15 residues.

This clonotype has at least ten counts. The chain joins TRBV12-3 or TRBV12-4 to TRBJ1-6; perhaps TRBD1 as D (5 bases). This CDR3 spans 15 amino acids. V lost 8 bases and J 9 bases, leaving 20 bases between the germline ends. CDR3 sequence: CASSRTFTEGSPLHF. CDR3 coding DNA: TGTGCCAGCTCTCGGACATTTACAGAGGGTTCACCCCTCCACTTT.

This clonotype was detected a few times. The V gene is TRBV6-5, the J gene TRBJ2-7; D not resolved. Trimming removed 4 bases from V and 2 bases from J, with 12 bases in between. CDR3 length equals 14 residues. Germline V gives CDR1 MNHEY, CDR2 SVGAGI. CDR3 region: CASSSPLSTYEQYF. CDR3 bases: TGTGCCAGCAGTTCCCCACTTTCCACCTACGAGCAGTACTTC.

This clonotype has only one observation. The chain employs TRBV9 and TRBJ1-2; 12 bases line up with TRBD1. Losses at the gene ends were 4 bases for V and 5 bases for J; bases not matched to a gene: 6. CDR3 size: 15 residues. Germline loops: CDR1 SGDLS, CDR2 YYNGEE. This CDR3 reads CASSTEGQGAYGYTF. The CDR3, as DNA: TGTGCCAGCAGCACGGAGGGACAGGGGGCATATGGCTACACCTTC.

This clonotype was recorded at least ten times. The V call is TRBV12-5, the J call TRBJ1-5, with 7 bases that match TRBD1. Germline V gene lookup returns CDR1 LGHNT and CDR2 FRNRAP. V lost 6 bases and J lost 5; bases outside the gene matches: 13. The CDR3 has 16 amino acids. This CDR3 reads CASGLGLQGDDQPQHF. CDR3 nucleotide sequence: TGTGCTAGTGGCCTCGGTTTGCAGGGGGATGATCAGCCCCAGCATTTT.

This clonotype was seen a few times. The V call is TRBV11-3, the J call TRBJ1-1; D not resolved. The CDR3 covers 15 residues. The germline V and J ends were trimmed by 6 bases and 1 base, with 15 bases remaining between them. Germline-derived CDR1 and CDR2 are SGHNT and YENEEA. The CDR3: CASRIREGRNTEAFF. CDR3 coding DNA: TGTGCCAGCAGAATTAGGGAGGGCCGGAACACTGAAGCTTTCTTT.

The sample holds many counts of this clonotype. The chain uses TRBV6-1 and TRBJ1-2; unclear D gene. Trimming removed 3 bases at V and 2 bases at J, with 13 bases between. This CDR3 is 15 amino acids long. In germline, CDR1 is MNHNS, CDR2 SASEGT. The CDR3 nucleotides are TGTGCCAGCAGTGACAGGAGACGGTCGAACTATGGCTACACCTTC. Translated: CASSDRRRSNYGYTF.

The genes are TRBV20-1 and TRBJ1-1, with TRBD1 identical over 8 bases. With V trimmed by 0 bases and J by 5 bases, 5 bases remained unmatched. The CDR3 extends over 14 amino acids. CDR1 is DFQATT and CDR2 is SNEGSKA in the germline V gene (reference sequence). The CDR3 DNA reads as TGCAGTGCTAGAGATCCAGGGGGCTTGACTGAAGCTTTCTTT. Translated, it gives CSARDPGGLTEAFF.

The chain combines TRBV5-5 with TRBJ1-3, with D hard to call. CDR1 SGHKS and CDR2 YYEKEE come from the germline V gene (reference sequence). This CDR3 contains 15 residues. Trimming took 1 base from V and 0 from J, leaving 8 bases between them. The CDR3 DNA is TGTGCCAGCAGCTTGATAAGTATCTCTGGAAACACCATATATTTT. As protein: CASSLISISGNTIYF.

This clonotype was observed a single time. The CDR3 sequence is CSARGGTGRTEAFF. The DNA for the CDR3 is TGCAGTGCTAGAGGCGGGACAGGGAGGACTGAAGCTTTCTTT. The rearrangement links TRBV20-1 to TRBJ1-1; 9 nucleotides match TRBD1. The CDR3 spans 14 residues. Unmatched junction bases numbered 5, after V lost 1 base and J lost 5 bases. Germline V gene data show CDR1 as DFQATT and CDR2 as SNEGSKA (reference sequence).

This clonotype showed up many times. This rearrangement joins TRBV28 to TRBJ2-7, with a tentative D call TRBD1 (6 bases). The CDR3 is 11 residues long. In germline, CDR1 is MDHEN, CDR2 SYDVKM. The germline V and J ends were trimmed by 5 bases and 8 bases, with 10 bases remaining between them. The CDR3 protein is CASSPGVQQYF. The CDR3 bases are TGTGCCAGCAGTCCAGGGGTCCAGCAGTACTTC.

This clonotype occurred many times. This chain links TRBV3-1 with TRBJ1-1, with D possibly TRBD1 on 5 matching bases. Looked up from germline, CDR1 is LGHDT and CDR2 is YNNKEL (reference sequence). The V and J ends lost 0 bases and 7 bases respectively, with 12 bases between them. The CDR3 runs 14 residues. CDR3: CASSQEVGAGEAFF. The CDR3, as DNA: TGTGCCAGCAGCCAAGAGGTAGGGGCGGGTGAAGCTTTCTTT.

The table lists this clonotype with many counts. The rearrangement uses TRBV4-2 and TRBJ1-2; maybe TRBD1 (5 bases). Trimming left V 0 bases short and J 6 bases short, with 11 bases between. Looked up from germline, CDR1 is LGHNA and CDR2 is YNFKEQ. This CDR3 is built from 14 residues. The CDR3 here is CASSQDLRGDGYTF. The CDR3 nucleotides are TGTGCCAGCAGCCAAGATCTAAGGGGCGATGGCTACACCTTC.

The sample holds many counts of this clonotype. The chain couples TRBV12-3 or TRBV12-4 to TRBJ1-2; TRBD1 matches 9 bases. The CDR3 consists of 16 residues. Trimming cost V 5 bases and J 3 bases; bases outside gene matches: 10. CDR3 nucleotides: TGTGCCAGCAGTGACAGGGGGGACGGCCGGGACTATGGCTACACCTTC. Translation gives CASSDRGDGRDYGYTF.

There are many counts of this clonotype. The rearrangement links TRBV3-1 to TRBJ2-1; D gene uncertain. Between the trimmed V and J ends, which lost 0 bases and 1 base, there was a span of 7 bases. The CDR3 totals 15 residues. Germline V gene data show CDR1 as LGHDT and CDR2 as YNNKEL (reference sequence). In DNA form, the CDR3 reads TGTGCCAGCAGCCAAGACGTAGGTTCCTACAATGAGCAGTTCTTC. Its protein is CASSQDVGSYNEQFF.

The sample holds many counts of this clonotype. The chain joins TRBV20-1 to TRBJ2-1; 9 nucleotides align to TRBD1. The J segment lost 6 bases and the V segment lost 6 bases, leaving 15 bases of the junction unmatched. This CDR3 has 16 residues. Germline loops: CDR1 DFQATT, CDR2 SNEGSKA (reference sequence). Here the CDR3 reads CSAKDIGQGMSNEQFF. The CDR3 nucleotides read TGCAGTGCCAAAGATATCGGACAGGGGATGAGCAATGAGCAGTTCTTC.

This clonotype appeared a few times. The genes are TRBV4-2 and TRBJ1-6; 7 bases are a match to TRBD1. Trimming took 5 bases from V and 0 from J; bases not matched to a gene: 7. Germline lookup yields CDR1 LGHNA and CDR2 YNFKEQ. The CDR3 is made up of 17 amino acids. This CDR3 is CASSAQGPTSYNSPLHF. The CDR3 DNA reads TGTGCCAGCAGCGCACAGGGGCCAACCTCCTATAATTCACCCCTCCACTTT.